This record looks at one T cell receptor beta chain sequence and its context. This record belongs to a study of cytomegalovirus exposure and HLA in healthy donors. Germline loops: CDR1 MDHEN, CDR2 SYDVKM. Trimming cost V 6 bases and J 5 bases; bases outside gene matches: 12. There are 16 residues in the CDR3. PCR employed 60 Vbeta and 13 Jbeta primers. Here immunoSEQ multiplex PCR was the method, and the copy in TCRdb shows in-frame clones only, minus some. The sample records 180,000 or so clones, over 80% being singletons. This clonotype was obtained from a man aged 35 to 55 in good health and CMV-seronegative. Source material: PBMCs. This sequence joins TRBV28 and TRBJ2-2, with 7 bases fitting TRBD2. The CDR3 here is CASSRTSRAGTGELFF. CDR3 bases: TGTGCCAGCAGCCGGACTAGTCGGGCCGGGACCGGGGAGCTGTTTTTT.